Listed below are T cell receptor beta chains from one sample, sequenced in a study of T cells in Graves' hyperthyroidism and ophthalmopathy. TCRdb redid the calling of the multiplex PCR reads with MiXCR, one entry per CDR3 protein. The sample lists roughly 500,000 distinct CDR3 sequences, about 16% occurring once. The sequenced sample consisted of blood. The source of these receptors is a woman between 25 and 40 years old with Graves' ophthalmopathy. The CDR3 runs from the conserved cysteine through the conserved F or W. A D gene is named only where the DNA matches it firmly. Part of the rows lack a size; the others show once, few, many or a class for expanded clones.

V gene	D gene	J gene	clone size	CDR3 protein	CDR3 DNA
TRBV18	TRBD1	TRBJ1-1	many	CASSPGQADTEAFF	TGTGCCAGCTCACCGGGACAGGCGGACACTGAAGCTTTCTTT
TRBV20-1	TRBD1	TRBJ2-7	many	CSIGTDYEQYF	TGCAGTATCGGGACAGACTACGAGCAGTACTTC
TRBV19	TRBD2	TRBJ2-2	few	CASQPTSGRTFTGELFF	TGTGCCAGTCAACCGACTAGCGGGAGGACCTTCACCGGGGAGCTGTTTTTT
TRBV7-2	.	TRBJ1-1	many	CASSLRSRNTEAFF	TGTGCCAGCAGCTTAAGGAGTAGGAACACTGAAGCTTTCTTT
TRBV7-2	.	TRBJ1-6	few	CASSFGLNSPLHF	TGTGCCAGCAGCTTTGGCCTTAATTCACCCCTCCACTTT
TRBV6-2/TRBV6-3	TRBD2	TRBJ2-1	many	CATQGLGVNNEQFF	TGTGCCACCCAAGGACTAGGGGTCAACAATGAGCAGTTCTTC
TRBV7-8	TRBD2	TRBJ2-1	many	CASSSIAGVEQFF	TGTGCCAGCAGCTCTATCGCGGGAGTTGAGCAGTTCTTC
TRBV27	.	TRBJ1-5	few	CASSLDAGQPQHF	TGTGCCAGCAGTTTAGACGCGGGGCAGCCCCAGCATTTT
TRBV13	.	TRBJ2-1	.	CASSLRTYNEQFF	TGTGCCAGCAGCTTACGCACATACAATGAGCAGTTCTTC
TRBV5-6	.	TRBJ2-3	many	CASSFGTSNTDTQYF	TGTGCCAGCAGCTTCGGGACATCGAACACAGATACGCAGTATTTT
TRBV6-1	.	TRBJ2-7	few	CASRSLATAGAYEQYF	TGTGCCAGCAGGTCACTTGCAACCGCTGGGGCCTACGAGCAGTACTTC
TRBV2	.	TRBJ1-5	.	CASKGTGDQPQHF	TGTGCCAGCAAGGGAACAGGAGATCAGCCCCAGCATTTT
TRBV7-9	.	TRBJ1-5	many	CASSLYSGDQPQHF	TGTGCCAGCAGCTTATACTCTGGGGATCAGCCCCAGCATTTT
TRBV12-3/TRBV12-4	.	TRBJ1-1	many	CASSFHGMNTEAFF	TGTGCCAGCAGTTTTCACGGAATGAACACTGAAGCTTTCTTT
TRBV19	TRBD2	TRBJ2-5	once	CASQGTSGETQYF	TGTGCCAGTCAGGGGACTAGCGGGGAGACCCAGTACTTC
TRBV5-1	TRBD2	TRBJ2-1	many	CASSLGLAGYEQFF	TGCGCCAGCAGCCTGGGACTAGCGGGATACGAGCAGTTCTTC
TRBV7-8	.	TRBJ1-3	many	CASSFTLSAVGNTIYF	TGTGCCAGCAGCTTCACCCTCTCCGCGGTTGGAAACACCATATATTTT
TRBV5-1	.	TRBJ2-3	many	CASSRLAKQGDTQYF	TGCGCCAGCAGCCGCCTGGCCAAGCAGGGAGATACGCAGTATTTT
TRBV10-3	.	TRBJ2-2	.	CAISVTGNTGELFF	TGTGCCATCAGTGTCACAGGGAACACCGGGGAGCTGTTTTTT
TRBV19	TRBD1	TRBJ1-2	.	CASSTTGTGVTNYGYTF	TGTGCCAGTAGTACGACCGGGACAGGGGTTACTAACTATGGCTACACCTTC
TRBV10-3	TRBD2	TRBJ2-2	many	CAIRPGLASTGELFF	TGTGCCATCAGGCCGGGACTAGCGAGCACCGGGGAGCTGTTTTTT
TRBV28	.	TRBJ1-5	many	CASSLRGRNQPQHF	TGTGCCAGCAGTTTACGGGGGAGAAATCAGCCCCAGCATTTT
TRBV9	TRBD1	TRBJ2-5	few	CASSGSGGSSETQYF	TGTGCCAGCAGCGGATCAGGGGGATCCTCTGAGACCCAGTACTTC
TRBV28	.	TRBJ2-1	many	CASSLGLLLPFF	TGTGCCAGCAGTTTGGGACTTCTCCTTCCGTTCTTC
TRBV12-3/TRBV12-4	TRBD2	TRBJ2-7	many	CASRRGTSGISYEQYF	TGTGCCAGCAGACGCGGGACTAGCGGAATCTCCTACGAGCAGTACTTC
TRBV2	TRBD2	TRBJ2-1	few	CASSETTTSGSHNEQFF	TGTGCCAGCAGTGAGACCACAACTAGCGGGAGCCACAATGAGCAGTTCTTC
TRBV20-1	TRBD1	TRBJ2-5	few	CSATGQGAGPGGTQYF	TGCAGTGCTACGGGACAGGGGGCTGGCCCGGGGGGGACCCAGTACTTC
TRBV7-9	.	TRBJ2-7	.	CASRGGGTSHEQYF	TGTGCCTCCCGAGGTGGGGGAACCTCCCACGAGCAGTACTTC
TRBV2	TRBD2	TRBJ2-2	many	CASSGSSGIGELFF	TGTGCCAGCAGTGGGAGTAGCGGGATCGGGGAGCTGTTTTTT
TRBV29-1	.	TRBJ2-3	few	CSVSVIASTDTQYF	TGCAGCGTTTCGGTCATAGCTAGCACAGATACGCAGTATTTT
TRBV7-2	TRBD1	TRBJ1-1	many	CASGQGVTEAFF	TGTGCCAGCGGACAGGGAGTCACTGAAGCTTTCTTT
TRBV4-2	.	TRBJ1-4	many	CASSLEGPTNEKLFF	TGTGCCAGCAGCCTGGAGGGCCCAACTAATGAAAAACTGTTTTTT
TRBV3-1	.	TRBJ1-2	many	CASSQGLDGKGGYTF	TGTGCCAGCAGCCAAGGACTCGACGGGAAAGGTGGCTACACCTTC